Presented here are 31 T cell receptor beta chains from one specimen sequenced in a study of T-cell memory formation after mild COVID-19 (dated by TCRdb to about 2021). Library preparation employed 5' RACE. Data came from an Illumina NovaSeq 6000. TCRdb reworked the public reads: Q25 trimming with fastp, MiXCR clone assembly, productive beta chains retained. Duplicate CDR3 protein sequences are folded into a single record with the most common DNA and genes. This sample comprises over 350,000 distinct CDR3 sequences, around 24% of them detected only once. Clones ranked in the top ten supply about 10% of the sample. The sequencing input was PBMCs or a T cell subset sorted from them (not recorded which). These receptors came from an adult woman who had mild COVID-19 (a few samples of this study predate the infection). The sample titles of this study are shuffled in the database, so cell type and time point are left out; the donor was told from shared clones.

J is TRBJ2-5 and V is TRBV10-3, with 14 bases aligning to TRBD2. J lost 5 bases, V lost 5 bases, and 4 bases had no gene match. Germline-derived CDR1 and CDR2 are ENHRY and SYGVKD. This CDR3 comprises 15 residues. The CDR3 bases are TGTGCCATCAGTCCGGGACTAGCGGGAGAGGAGACCCAGTACTTC. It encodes CAISPGLAGEETQYF.

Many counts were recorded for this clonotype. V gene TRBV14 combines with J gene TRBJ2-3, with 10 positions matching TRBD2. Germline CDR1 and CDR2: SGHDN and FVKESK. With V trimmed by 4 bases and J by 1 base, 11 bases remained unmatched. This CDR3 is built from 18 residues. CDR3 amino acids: CASSLGSGRARGTDTQYF. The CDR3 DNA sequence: TGTGCCAGCAGCCTGGGAAGCGGGAGGGCCAGGGGCACAGATACGCAGTATTTT.

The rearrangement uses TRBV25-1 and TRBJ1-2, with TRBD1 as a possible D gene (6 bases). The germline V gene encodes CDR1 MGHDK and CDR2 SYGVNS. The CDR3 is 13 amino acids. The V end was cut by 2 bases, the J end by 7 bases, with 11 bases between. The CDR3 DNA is TGTGCCAGCAGTGAAGTCCAGGGGACTGGCTACACCTTC. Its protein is CASSEVQGTGYTF.

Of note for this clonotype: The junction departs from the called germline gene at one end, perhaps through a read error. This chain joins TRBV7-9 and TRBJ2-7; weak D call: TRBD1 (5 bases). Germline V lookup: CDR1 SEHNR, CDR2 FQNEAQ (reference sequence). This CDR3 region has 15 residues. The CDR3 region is CAGSYQGLPTYEQYF. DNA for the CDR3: TGTGCCGGCAGCTACCAGGGATTGCCCACCTACGAGCAGTACTTC.

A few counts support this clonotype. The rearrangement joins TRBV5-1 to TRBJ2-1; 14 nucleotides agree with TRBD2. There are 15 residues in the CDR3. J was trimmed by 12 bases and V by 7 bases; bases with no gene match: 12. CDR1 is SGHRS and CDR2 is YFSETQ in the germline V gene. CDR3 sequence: CASSGSGLAGDPQFF. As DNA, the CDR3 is TGCGCCAGCTCGGGGTCGGGACTAGCGGGAGATCCGCAGTTCTTC.

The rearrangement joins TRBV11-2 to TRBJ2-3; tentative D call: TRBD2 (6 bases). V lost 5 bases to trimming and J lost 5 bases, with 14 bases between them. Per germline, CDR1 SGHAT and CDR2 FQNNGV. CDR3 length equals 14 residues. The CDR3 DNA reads TGTGCCAGCAGCCTATCTCCCGGGGGAGATACGCAGTATTTT. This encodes CASSLSPGGDTQYF.

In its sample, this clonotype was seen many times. The CDR3 DNA sequence: TGCGCCAGCAGCTTGGGGGTGGGACGGGACCCCAAGCAGTTCTTC. Translation gives CASSLGVGRDPKQFF. The rearrangement joins TRBV5-1 to TRBJ2-1; the D call may be TRBD1 or TRBD2 (5 bases each). Germline CDR1 reads SGHRS; CDR2 reads YFSETQ. Trimming stripped 0 bases from V and 11 bases from J, with 18 bases between. The CDR3 runs to 15 residues.

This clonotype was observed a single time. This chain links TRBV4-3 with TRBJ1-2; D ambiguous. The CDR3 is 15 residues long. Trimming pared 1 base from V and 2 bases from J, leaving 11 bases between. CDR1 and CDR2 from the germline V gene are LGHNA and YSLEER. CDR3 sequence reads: CASSQVGQENYGYTF. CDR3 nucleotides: TGCGCCAGCAGCCAAGTCGGGCAGGAGAACTATGGCTACACCTTC.

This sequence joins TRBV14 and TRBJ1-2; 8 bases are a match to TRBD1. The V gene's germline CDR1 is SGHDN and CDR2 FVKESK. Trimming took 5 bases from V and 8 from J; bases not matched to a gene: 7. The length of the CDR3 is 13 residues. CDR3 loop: CASSYRTGGGYTF. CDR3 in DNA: TGTGCCAGCAGCTACAGAACAGGGGGAGGCTACACCTTC.

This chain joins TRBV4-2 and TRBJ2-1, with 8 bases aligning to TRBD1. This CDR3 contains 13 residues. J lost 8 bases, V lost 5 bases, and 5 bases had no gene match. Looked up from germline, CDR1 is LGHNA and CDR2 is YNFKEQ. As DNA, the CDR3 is TGTGCCAGCAGCGGGTCAGGGGGCCATGAGCAGTTCTTC. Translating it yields CASSGSGGHEQFF.

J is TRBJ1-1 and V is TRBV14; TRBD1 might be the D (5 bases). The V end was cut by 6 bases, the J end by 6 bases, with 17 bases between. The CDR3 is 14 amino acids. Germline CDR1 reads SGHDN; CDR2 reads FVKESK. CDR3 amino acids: CASRGLGRGAEAFF. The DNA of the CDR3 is TGTGCCAGCAGAGGTTTGGGGCGGGGGGCTGAAGCTTTCTTT.

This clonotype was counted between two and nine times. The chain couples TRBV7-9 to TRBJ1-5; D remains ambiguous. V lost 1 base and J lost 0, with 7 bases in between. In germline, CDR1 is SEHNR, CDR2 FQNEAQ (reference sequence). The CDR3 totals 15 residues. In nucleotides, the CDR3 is TGTGCCAGCAGCTTAGTCGGCCCTAGCAATCAGCCCCAGCATTTT. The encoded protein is CASSLVGPSNQPQHF.

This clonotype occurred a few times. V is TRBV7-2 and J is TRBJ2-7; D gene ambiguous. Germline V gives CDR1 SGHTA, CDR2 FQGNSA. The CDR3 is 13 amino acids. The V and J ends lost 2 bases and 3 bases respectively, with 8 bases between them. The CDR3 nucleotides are TGTGCCAGCAGCTTAAAGGGAATCTACGAGCAGTACTTC. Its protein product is CASSLKGIYEQYF.

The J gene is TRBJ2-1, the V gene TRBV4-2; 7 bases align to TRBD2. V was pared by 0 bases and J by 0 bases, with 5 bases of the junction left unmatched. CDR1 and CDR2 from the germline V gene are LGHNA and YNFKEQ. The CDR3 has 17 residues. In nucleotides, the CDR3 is TGTGCCAGCAGCCAAGATATGGGCGGGAGCTCCTACAATGAGCAGTTCTTC. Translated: CASSQDMGGSSYNEQFF.

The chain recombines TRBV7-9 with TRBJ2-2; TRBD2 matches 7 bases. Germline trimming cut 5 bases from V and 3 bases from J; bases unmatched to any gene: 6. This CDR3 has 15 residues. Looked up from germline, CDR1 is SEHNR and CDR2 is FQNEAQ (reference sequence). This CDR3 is CASSPTGGHTGELFF. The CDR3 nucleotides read TGTGCCAGCAGCCCTACGGGAGGTCACACCGGGGAGCTGTTTTTT.

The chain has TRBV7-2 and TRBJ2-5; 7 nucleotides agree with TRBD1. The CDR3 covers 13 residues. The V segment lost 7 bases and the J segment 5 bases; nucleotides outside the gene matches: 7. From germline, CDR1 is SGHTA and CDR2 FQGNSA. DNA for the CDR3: TGTGCCAGCAACGACAGGGTCGGGGAGACCCAGTACTTC. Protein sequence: CASNDRVGETQYF.

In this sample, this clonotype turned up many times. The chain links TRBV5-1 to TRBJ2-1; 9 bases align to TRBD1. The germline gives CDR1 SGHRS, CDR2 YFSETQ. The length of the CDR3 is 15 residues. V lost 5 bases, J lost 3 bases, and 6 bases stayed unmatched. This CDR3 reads CASSLRDRDYNEQFF. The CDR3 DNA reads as TGCGCCAGCAGTCTCCGGGACAGGGACTACAATGAGCAGTTCTTC.

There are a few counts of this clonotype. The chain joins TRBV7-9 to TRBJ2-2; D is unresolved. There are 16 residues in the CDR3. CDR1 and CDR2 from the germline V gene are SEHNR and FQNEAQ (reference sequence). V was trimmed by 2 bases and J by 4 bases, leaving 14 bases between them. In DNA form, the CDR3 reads TGTGCCAGCAGCTTAACGCTGCCGTCACCCACCGGGGAGCTGTTTTTT. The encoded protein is CASSLTLPSPTGELFF.

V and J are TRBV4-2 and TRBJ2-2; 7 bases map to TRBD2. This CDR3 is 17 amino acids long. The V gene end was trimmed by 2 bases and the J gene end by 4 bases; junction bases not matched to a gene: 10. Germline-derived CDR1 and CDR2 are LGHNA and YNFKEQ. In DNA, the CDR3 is TGTGCCAGCAGCCAAACCCGCGGGCGGGAGACCACCGGGGAGCTGTTTTTT. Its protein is CASSQTRGRETTGELFF.

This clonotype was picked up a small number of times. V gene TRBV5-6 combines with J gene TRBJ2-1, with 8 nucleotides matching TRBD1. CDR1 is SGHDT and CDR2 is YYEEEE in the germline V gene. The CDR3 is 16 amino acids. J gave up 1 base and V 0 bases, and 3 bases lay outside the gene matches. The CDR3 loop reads CASSLGGDRSYNEQFF. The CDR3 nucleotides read TGTGCCAGCAGCTTGGGGGGGGACAGGTCCTACAATGAGCAGTTCTTC. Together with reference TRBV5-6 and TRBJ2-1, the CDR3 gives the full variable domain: DAGVTQSPTHLIKTRGQQVTLRCSPKSGHDTVSWYQQALGQGPQFIFQYYEEEERQRGNFPDRFSGHQFPNYSSELNVNALLLGDSALYLCASSLGGDRSYNEQFFGPGTRLTVL.

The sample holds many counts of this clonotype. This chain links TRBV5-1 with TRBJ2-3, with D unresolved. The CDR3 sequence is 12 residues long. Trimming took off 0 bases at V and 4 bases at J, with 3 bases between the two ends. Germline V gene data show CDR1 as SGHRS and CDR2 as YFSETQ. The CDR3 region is CASSLGSDTQYF. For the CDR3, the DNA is TGCGCCAGCAGCTTGGGTTCAGATACGCAGTATTTT.

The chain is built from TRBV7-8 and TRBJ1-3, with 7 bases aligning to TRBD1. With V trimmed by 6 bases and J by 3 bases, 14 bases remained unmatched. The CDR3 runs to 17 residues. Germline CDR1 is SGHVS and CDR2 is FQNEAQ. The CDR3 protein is CASRQIYHRGNGNTIYF. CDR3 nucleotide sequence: TGTGCCAGCAGACAAATCTATCACAGGGGAAATGGAAACACCATATATTTT.

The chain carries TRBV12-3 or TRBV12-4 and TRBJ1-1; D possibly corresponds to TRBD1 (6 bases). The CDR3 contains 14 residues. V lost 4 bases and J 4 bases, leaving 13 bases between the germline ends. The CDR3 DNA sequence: TGTGCCAGCAGTTCACTCCAGGGGCGCACTGAAGCTTTCTTT. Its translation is CASSSLQGRTEAFF.

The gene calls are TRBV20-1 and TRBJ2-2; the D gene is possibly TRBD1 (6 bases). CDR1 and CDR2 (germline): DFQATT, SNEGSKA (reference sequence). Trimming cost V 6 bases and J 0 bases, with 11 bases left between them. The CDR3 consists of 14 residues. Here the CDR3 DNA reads TGCAGTGCAACCGACAGGCCGAACACCGGGGAGCTGTTTTTT. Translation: CSATDRPNTGELFF.

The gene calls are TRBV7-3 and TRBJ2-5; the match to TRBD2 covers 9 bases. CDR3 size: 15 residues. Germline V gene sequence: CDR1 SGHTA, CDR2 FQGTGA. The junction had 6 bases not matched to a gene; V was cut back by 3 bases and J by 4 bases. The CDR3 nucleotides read TGTGCCAGCAGCTTTGGCGGGGGGGCGGGAGAGACCCAGTACTTC. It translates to CASSFGGGAGETQYF. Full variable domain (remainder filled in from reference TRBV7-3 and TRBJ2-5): GAGVSQTPSNKVTEKGKYVELRCDPISGHTALYWYRQSLGQGPEFLIYFQGTGAADDSGLPNDRFFAVRPEGSVSTLKIQRTERGDSAVYLCASSFGGGAGETQYFGPGTRLLVL.

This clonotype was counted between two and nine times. In nucleotides, the CDR3 is TGTGCCATCAGCCCCGCGGGGGGCCGCCTCGAGCAGTACTTC. Its translation: CAISPAGGRLEQYF. V usage is TRBV10-3 and J usage is TRBJ2-7; TRBD2 matches at 8 bases. Germline CDR1 reads ENHRY; CDR2 reads SYGVKD. The trim removed 6 bases at V and 6 bases at J, leaving 10 bases unmatched. The CDR3 loop spans 14 amino acids.

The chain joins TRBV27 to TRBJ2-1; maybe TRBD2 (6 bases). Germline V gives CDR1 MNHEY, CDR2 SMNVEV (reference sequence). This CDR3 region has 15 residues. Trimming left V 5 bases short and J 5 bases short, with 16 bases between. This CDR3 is CASSPRGTRDNEQFF. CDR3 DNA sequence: TGTGCCAGCAGTCCCCGGGGGACCCGCGACAATGAGCAGTTCTTC.

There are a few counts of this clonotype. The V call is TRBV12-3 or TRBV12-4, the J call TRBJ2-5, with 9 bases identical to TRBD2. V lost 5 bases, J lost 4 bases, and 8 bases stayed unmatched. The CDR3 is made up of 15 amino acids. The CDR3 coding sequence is TGTGCCAGCAGTCCCTTTAGCGGGAGCCCAGAGACCCAGTACTTC. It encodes CASSPFSGSPETQYF.

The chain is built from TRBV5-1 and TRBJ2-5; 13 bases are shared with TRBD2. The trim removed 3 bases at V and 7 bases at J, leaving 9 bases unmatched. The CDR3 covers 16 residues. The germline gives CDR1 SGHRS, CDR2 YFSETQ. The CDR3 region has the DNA TGCGCCAGCAGCTCCGACACCGGACTAGCGGGGGTGACCCAGTACTTC. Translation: CASSSDTGLAGVTQYF.

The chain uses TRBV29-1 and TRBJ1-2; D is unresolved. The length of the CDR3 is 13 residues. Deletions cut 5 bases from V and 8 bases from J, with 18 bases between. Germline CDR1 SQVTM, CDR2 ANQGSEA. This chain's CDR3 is CSVLIGLQGGYTF. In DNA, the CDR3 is TGCAGCGTTTTGATAGGCCTCCAAGGGGGCTACACCTTC.

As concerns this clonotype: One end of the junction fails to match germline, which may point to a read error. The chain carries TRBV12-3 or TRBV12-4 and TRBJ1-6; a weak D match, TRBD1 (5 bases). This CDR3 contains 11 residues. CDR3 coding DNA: TGTGCCAGCTCAGGGAATTCACCCCTCCAATTT. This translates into CASSGNSPLQF.